This T cell receptor beta chain was found in a study of cytomegalovirus exposure and HLA in healthy donors. Study-level results: Across all donors, roughly uniform sequencing depth was an assumption of the presence/absence analyses.

Trimming at V came to 3 bases and at J to 5 bases, leaving 2 bases not matched to a gene. The CDR3 is made up of 14 amino acids. Germline V CDR1 and CDR2: SGHTA, FQGNSA. This clone was observed a few times. Its matching antigen is unknown. The primer mix had 60 Vbeta and 13 Jbeta primers. Generated by immunoSEQ multiplex PCR, the TCRdb table keeps only in-frame clones and is missing some. The sample yields approximately 110,000 clones, around 82% seen once. This chain joins TRBV7-2 and TRBJ1-5; 9 bases map to TRBD1. The TCR originated in a woman in her twenties or thirties in good health and CMV-seropositive. The sequenced sample was PBMCs. CDR3 region: CASSFTGGYQPQHF. The CDR3 nucleotides are TGTGCCAGCAGCTTCACAGGGGGCTATCAGCCCCAGCATTTT.